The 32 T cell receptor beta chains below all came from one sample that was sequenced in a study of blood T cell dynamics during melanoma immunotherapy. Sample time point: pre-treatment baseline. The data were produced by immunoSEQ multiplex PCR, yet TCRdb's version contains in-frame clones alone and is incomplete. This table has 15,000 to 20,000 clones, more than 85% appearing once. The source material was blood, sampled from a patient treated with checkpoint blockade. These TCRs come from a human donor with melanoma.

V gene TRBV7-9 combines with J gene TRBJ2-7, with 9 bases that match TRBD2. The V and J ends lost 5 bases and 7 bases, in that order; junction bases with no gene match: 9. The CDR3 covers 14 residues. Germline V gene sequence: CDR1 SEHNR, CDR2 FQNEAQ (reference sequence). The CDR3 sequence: CASSARTSVGEQYF. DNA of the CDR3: TGTGCCAGCAGCGCAAGGACTAGCGTCGGGGAGCAGTACTTC.

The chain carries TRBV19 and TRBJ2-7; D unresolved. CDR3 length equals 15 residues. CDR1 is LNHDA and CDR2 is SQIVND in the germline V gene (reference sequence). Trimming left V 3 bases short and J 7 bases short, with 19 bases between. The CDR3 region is CASSIRGPAQREQYF. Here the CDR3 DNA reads TGTGCCAGTAGTATCCGAGGACCGGCTCAGAGGGAGCAGTACTTC.

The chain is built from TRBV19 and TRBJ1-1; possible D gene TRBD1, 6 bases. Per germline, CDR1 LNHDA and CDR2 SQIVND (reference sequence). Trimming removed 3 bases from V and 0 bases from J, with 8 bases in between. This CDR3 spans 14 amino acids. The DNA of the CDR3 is TGTGCCAGTAGTATGGGGGCCATGAACACTGAAGCTTTCTTT. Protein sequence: CASSMGAMNTEAFF.

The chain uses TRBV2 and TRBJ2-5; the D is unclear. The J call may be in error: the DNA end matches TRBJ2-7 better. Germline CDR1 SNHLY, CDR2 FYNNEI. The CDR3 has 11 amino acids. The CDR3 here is CASSVLSEQYF. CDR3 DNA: TGTGCCAGCAGTGTTCTGAGCGAGCAGTACTTC.

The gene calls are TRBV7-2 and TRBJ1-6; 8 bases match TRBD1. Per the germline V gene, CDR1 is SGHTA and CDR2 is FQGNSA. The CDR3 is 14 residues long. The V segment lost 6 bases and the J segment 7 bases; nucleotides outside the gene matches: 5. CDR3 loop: CASRQGVGNSPLHF. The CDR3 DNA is TGTGCCAGCAGACAGGGGGTCGGGAATTCACCCCTCCACTTT.

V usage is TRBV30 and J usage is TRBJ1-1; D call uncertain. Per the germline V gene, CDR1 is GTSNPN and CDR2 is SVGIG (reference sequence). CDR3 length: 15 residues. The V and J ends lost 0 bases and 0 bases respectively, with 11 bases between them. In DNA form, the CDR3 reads TGTGCCTGGAGTGTGGCAGCCTGGATGAACACTGAAGCTTTCTTT. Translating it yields CAWSVAAWMNTEAFF.

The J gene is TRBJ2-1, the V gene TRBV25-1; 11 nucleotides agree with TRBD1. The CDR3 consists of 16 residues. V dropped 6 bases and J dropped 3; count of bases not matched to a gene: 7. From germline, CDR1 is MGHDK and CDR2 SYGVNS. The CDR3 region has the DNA TGTGCCAGCAGCGGGGACAGGGGGTCAGTCTACAATGAGCAGTTCTTC. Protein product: CASSGDRGSVYNEQFF.

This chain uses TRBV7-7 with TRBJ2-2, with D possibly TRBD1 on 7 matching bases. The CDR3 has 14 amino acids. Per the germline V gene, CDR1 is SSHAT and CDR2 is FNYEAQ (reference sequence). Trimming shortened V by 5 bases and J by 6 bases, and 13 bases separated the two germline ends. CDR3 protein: CASSRGTASGELFF. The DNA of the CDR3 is TGTGCCAGCAGCCGCGGGACAGCATCCGGGGAGCTGTTTTTT.

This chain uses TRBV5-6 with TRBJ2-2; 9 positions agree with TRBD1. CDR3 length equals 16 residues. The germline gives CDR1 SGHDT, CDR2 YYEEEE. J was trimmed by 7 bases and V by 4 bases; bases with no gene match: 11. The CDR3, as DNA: TGTGCCAGCAGCGACCGGGACAGGGTCCGTTACGGGGAGCTGTTTTTT. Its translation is CASSDRDRVRYGELFF.

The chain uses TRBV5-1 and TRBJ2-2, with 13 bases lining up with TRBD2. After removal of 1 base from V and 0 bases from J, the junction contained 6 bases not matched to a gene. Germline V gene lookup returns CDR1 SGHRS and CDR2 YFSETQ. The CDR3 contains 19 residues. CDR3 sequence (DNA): TGCGCCAGCAGCTTGATACTAGCGGGAGGGCCCGCGAACACCGGGGAGCTGTTTTTT. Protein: CASSLILAGGPANTGELFF.

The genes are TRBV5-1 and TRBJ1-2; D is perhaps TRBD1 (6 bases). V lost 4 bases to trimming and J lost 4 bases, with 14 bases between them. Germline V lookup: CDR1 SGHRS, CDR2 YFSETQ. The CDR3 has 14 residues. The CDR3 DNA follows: TGCGCCAGCAGCGACGTGGGGGGCATCTATGGCTACACCTTC. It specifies CASSDVGGIYGYTF.

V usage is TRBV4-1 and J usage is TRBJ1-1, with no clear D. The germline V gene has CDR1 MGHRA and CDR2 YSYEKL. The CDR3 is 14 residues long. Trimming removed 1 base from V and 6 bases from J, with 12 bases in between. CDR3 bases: TGCGCCAGCAGCCAAGGGCCCCTCCCCCCTGAAGCTTTCTTT. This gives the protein CASSQGPLPPEAFF.

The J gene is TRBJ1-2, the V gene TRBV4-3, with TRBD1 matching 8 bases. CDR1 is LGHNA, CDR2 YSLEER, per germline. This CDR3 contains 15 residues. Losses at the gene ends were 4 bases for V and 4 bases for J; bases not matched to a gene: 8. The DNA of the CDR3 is TGCGCCAGCAGCCCCGGGCACAGGGGGACCTATGGCTACACCTTC. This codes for CASSPGHRGTYGYTF.

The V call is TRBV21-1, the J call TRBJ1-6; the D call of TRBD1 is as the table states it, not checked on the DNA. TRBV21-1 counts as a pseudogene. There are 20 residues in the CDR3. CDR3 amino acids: CASSKSPGTVRGIYNSPLHF. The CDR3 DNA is TGTGCCAGCAGCAAAAGTCCCGGGACAGTAAGGGGTATATACAATTCACCCCTCCACTTT.

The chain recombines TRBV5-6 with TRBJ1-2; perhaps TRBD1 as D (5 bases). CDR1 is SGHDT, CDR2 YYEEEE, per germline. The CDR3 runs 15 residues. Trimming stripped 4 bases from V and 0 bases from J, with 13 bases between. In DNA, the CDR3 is TGTGCCAGCAGCCCGACAGTGTACTCTAACTATGGCTACACCTTC. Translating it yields CASSPTVYSNYGYTF.

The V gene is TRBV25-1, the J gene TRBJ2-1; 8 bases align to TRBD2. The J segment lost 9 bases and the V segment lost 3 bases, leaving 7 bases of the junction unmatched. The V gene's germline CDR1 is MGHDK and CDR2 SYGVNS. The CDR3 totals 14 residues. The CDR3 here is CASSESSGKVEQFF. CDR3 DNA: TGTGCCAGCAGTGAGAGTAGCGGGAAAGTTGAGCAGTTCTTC.

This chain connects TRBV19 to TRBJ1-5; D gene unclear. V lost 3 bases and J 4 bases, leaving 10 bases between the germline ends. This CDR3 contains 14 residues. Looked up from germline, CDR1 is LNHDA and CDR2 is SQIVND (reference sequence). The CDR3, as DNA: TGTGCCAGTAGTATCCCTCTGGGTAATCAGCCCCAGCATTTT. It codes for CASSIPLGNQPQHF.

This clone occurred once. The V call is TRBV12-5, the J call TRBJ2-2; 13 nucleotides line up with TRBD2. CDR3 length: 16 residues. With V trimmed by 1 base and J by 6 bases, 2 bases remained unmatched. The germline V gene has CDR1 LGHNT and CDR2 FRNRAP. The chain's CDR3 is CASGLGLAGGAGELFF. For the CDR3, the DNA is TGTGCTAGTGGTTTGGGACTAGCGGGAGGTGCCGGGGAGCTGTTTTTT.

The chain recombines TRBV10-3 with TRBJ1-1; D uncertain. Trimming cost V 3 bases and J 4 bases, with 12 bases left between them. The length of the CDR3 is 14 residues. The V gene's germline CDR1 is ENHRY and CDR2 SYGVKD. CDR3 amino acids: CAISEGGQVTEAFF. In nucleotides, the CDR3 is TGTGCCATCAGTGAAGGTGGGCAGGTCACTGAAGCTTTCTTT.

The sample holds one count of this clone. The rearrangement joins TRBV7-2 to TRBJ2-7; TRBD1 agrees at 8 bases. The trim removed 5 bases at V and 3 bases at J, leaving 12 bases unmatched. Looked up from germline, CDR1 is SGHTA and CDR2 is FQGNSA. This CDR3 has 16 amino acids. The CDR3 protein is CASSQGPGTGNYEQYF. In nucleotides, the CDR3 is TGTGCCAGCAGCCAGGGACCCGGGACAGGAAACTACGAGCAGTACTTC.

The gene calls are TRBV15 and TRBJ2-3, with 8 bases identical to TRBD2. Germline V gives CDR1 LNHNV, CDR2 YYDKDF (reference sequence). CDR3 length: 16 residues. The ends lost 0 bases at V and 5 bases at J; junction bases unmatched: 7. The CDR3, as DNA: TGTGCCACCAGCAGAGATCCAGGACTAGCAGTAGATACGCAGTATTTT. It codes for CATSRDPGLAVDTQYF.

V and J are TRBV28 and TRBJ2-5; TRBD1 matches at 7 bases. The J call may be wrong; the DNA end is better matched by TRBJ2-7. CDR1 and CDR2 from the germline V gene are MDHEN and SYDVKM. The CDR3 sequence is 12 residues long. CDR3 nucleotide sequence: TGTGCCAGCGGACAGGCTTTCGACGAGCAGTACTTC. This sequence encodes CASGQAFDEQYF.

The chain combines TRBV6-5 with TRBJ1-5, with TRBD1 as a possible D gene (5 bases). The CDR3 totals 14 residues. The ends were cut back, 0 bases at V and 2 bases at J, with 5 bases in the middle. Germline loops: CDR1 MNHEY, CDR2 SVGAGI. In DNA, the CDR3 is TGTGCCAGCAGTTACTCGGGGGGCAATCAGCCCCAGCATTTT. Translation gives CASSYSGGNQPQHF.

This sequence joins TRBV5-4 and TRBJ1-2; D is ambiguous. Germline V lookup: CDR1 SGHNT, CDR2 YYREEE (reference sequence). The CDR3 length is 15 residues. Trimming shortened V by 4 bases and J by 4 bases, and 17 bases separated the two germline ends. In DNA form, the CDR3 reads TGTGCCAGCAGCCCCCAAGCTGGGTCAGGCTATGGCTACACCTTC. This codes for CASSPQAGSGYGYTF.

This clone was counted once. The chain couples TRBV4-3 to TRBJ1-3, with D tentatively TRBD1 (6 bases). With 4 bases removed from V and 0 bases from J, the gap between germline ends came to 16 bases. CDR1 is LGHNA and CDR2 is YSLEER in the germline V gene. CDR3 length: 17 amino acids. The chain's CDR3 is CASSLIRGFSSGNTIYF. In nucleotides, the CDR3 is TGCGCCAGCAGCCTGATCAGGGGTTTCAGCTCTGGAAACACCATATATTTT.

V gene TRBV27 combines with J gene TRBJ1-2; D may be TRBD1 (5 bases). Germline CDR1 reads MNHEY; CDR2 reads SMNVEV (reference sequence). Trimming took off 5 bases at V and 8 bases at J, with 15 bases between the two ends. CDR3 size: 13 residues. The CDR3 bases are TGTGCCAGCAGTATCCAGGGTTTTAAGGGCTACACCTTC. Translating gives CASSIQGFKGYTF.

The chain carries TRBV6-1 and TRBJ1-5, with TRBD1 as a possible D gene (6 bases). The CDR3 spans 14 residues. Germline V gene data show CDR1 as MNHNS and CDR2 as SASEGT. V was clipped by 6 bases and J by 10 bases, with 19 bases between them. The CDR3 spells CASRPPGGGGPQHF. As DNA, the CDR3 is TGTGCCAGCAGACCCCCGGGGGGCGGGGGACCCCAGCATTTT.

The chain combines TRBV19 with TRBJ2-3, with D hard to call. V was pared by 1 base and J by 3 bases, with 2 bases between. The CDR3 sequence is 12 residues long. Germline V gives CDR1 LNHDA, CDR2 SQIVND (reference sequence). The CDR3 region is CASSIATDTQYF. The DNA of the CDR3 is TGTGCCAGTAGTATAGCGACAGATACGCAGTATTTT.

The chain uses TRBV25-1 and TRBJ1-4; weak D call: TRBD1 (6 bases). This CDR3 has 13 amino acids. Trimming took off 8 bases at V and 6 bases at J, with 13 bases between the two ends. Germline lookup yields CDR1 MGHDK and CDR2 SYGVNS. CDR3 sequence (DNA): TGTGCCAGCGGGGGCAGGGGTTATGAAAAACTGTTTTTT. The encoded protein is CASGGRGYEKLFF.

CDR3 sequence: CASSLMDRATGNTIYF. CDR3 nucleotide sequence: TGTGCCAGCAGCTTAATGGACAGGGCTACTGGAAACACCATATATTTT. The chain links TRBV7-2 to TRBJ1-3; 8 positions agree with TRBD1. The germline gives CDR1 SGHTA, CDR2 FQGNSA. The ends lost 2 bases at V and 2 bases at J; junction bases unmatched: 5. The CDR3 covers 16 residues.

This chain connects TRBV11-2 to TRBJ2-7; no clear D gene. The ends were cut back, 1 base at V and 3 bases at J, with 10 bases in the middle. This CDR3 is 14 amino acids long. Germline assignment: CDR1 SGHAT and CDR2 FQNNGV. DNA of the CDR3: TGTGCCAGCAGCTTAGTAGGTCTAAGCTACGAGCAGTACTTC. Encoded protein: CASSLVGLSYEQYF.

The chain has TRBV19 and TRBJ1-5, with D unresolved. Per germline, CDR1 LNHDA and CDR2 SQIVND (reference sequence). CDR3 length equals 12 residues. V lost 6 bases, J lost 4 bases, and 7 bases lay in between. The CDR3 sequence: CASRGENQPQHF. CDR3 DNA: TGTGCCAGTAGGGGCGAGAATCAGCCCCAGCATTTT.